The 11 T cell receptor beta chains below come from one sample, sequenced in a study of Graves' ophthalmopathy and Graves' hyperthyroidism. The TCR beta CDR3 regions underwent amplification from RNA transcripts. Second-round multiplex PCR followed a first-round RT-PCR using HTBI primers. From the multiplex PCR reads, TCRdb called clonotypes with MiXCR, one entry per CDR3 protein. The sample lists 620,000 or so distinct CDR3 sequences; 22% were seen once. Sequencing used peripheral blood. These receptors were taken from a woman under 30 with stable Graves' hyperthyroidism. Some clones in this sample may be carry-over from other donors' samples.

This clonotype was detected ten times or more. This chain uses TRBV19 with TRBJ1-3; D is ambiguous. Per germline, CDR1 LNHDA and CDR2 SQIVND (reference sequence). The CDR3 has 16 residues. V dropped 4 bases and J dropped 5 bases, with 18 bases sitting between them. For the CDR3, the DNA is TGTGCCAGTAGTACGTTCATTTCGGGGTACCGAAACACCATATATTTT. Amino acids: CASSTFISGYRNTIYF.

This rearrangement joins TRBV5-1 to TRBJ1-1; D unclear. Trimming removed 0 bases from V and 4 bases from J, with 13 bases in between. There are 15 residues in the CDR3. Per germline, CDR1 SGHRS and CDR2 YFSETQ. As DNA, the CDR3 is TGCGCCAGCAGCTTGGCCGATCCGAGGGTCACTGAAGCTTTCTTT. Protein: CASSLADPRVTEAFF.

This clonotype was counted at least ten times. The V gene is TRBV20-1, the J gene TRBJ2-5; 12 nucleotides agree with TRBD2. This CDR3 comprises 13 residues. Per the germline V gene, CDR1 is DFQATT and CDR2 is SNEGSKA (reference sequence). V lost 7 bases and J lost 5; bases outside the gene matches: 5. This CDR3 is CSGLAGGPETQYF. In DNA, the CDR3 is TGCAGTGGGCTAGCGGGGGGGCCGGAGACCCAGTACTTC.

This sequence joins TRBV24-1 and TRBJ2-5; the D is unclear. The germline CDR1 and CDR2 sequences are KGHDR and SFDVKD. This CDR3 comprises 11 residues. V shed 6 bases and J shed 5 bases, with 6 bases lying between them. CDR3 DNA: TGTGCCACCAGTCAAGGGGAGACCCAGTACTTC. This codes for CATSQGETQYF.

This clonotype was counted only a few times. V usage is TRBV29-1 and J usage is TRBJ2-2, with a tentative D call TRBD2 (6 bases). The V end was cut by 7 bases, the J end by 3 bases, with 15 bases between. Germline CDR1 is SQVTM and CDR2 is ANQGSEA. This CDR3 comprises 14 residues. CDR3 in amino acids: CSAAPGVDTGELFF. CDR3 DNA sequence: TGCAGCGCCGCGCCGGGGGTGGACACCGGGGAGCTGTTTTTT.

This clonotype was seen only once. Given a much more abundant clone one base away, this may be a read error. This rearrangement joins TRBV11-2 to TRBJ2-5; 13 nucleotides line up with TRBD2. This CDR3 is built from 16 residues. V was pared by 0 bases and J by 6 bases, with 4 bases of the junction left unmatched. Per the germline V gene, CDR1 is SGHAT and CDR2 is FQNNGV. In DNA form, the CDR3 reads TGTGCCAGCAGCTTAGAACTAGCGGGAGGGGAGAAGACCCAGTACTTC. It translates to CASSLELAGGEKTQYF.

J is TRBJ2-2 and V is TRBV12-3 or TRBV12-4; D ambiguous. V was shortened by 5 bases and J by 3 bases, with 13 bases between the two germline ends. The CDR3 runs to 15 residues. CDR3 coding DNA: TGTGCCAGCAGTCCTTACCGACTGGACACCGGGGAGCTGTTTTTT. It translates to CASSPYRLDTGELFF.

The CDR3 sequence is CASSLSGETYGYTF. In DNA form, the CDR3 reads TGTGCCAGCAGTTTATCAGGGGAGACCTATGGCTACACCTTC. The V and J genes are TRBV27 and TRBJ1-2, with D possibly being TRBD1 (5 bases). Germline V gene data show CDR1 as MNHEY and CDR2 as SMNVEV (reference sequence). Trimming took 0 bases from V and 4 from J, leaving 9 bases between them. This CDR3 has 14 residues.

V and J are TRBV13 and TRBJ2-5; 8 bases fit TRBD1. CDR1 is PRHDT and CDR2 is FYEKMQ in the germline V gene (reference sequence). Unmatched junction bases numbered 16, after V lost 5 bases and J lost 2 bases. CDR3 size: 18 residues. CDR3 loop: CASSPRTGRTGLQETQYF. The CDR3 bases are TGTGCCAGCAGCCCCAGGACCGGCCGGACAGGGCTACAAGAGACCCAGTACTTC.

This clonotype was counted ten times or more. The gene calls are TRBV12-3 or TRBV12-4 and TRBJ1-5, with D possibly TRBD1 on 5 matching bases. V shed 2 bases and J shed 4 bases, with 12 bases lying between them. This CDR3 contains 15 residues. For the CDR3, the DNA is TGTGCCAGCAGTTTACGGACCGCAGGGAATCAGCCCCAGCATTTT. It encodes CASSLRTAGNQPQHF.

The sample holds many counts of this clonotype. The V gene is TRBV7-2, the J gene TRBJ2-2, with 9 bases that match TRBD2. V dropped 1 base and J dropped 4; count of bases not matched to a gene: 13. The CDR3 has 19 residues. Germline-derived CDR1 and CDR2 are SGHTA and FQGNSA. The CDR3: CASSLGWLGGAGGTGELFF. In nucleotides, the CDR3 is TGTGCCAGCAGCTTAGGCTGGCTGGGAGGAGCGGGGGGCACCGGGGAGCTGTTTTTT.